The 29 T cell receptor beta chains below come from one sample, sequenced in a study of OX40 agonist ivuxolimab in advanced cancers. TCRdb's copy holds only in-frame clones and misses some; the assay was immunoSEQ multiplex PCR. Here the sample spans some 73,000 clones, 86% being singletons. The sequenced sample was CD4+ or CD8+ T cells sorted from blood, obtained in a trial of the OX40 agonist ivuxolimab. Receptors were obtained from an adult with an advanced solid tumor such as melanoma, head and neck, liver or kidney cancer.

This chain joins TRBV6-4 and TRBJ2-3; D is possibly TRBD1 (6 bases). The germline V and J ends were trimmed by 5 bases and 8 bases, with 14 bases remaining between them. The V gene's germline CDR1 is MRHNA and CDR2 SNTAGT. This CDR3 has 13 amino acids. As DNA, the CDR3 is TGTGCCAGCAGTCCTACCTTACAGGGTACGCAGTATTTT. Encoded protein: CASSPTLQGTQYF.

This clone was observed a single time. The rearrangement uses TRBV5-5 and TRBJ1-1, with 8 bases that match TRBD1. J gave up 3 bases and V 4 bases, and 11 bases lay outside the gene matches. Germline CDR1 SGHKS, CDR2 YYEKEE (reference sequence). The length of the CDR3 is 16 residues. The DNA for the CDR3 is TGTGCCAGCAGCGGGAAGACAGGGGCCGCACACACTGAAGCTTTCTTT. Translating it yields CASSGKTGAAHTEAFF.

CDR3 coding DNA: TGTGCCAGCTCACCGTTGAAGGAGGACACTGAAGCTTTCTTT. It is translated as CASSPLKEDTEAFF. The rearrangement uses TRBV18 and TRBJ1-1; D remains ambiguous. Germline assignment: CDR1 KGHSH and CDR2 LQKENI. V gave up 3 bases and J gave up 3 bases, with 11 bases separating them. The CDR3 consists of 14 residues.

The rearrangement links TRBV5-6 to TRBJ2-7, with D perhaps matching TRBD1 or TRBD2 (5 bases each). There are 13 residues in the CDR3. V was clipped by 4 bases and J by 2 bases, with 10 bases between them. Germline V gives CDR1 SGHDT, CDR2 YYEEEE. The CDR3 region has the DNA TGTGCCAGCAGCCCCGGGACGGCCTACGAGCAGTACTTC. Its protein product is CASSPGTAYEQYF.

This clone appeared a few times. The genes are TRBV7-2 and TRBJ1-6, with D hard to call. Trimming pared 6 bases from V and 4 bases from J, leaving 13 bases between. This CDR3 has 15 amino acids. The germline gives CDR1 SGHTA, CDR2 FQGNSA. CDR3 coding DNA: TGTGCCAGCAGTAGGTCGGTGGGGTATAATTCACCCCTCCACTTT. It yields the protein CASSRSVGYNSPLHF.

CDR3 in amino acids: CASSVAGASYNSPLHF. The CDR3 DNA reads as TGTGCCAGCAGCGTAGCGGGGGCCTCCTATAATTCACCCCTCCACTTT. The V gene is TRBV9, the J gene TRBJ1-6; D possibly corresponds to TRBD1 (6 bases). CDR1 SGDLS and CDR2 YYNGEE come from the germline V gene. V dropped 0 bases and J dropped 0 bases, with 7 bases sitting between them. The CDR3 length is 16 residues.

The CDR3 region is CASSPIRQQTNEKLFF. CDR3 DNA sequence: TGTGCCAGCAGCCCTATACGACAGCAGACTAATGAAAAACTGTTTTTT. The gene calls are TRBV5-5 and TRBJ1-4, with D perhaps TRBD1 (5 bases). The V gene lost 4 bases and the J gene lost 2 bases, with 15 bases spanning the gap. The V gene's germline CDR1 is SGHKS and CDR2 YYEKEE (reference sequence). The CDR3 is 16 amino acids.

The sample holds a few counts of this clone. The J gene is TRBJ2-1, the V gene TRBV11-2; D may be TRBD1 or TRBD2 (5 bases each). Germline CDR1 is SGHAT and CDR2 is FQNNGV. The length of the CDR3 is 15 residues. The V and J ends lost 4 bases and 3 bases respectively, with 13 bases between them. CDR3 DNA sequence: TGTGCCAGCAGCTACGTAGGGACGGGCTACAATGAGCAGTTCTTC. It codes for CASSYVGTGYNEQFF.

CDR3 amino acids: CASSLGAFPGANVLTF. The CDR3 DNA is TGTGCCAGCAGTTTAGGGGCCTTTCCTGGGGCCAACGTCCTGACTTTC. This chain connects TRBV27 to TRBJ2-6; D is perhaps TRBD1 (5 bases). Trimming removed 2 bases at V and 2 bases at J, with 10 bases between. The germline CDR1 and CDR2 sequences are MNHEY and SMNVEV (reference sequence). The CDR3 loop spans 16 amino acids.

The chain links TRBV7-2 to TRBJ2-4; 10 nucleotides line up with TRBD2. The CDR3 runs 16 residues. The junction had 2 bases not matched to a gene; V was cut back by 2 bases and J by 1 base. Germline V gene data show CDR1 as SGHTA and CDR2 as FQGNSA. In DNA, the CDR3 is TGTGCCAGCAGCTTAATTAGCGGGGGGGCCAAAAACATTCAGTACTTC. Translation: CASSLISGGAKNIQYF.

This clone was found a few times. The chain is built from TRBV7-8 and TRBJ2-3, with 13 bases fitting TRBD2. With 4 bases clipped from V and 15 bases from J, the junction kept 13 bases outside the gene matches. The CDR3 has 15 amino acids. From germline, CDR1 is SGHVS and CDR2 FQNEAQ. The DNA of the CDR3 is TGTGCCAGCAGCTCCGGACTAGCGGGGGTTACCTCTTATTATTTT. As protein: CASSSGLAGVTSYYF.

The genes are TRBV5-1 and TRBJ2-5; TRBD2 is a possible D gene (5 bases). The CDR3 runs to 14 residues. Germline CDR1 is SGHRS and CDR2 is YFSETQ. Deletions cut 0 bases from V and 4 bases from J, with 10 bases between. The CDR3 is CASSLATGRETQYF. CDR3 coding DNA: TGCGCCAGCAGCTTGGCCACGGGGAGAGAGACCCAGTACTTC.

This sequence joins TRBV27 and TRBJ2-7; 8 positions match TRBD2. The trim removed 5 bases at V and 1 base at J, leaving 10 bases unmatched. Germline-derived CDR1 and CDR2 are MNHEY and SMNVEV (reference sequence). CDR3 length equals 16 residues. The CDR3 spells CASSPAAREASYEQYF. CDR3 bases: TGTGCCAGCAGTCCCGCGGCGCGGGAGGCTTCCTACGAGCAGTACTTC.

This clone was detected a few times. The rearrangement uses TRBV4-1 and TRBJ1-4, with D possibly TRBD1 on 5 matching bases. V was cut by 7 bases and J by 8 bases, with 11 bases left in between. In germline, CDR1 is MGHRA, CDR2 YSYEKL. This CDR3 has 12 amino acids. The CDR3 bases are TGCGCCAGCACAGGGCTTGGGGAAAAACTGTTTTTT. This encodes CASTGLGEKLFF.

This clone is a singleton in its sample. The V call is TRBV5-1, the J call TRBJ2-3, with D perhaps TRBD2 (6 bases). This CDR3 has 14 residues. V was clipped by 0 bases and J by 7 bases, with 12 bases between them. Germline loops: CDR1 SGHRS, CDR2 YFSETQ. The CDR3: CASSLGHRGNTQYF. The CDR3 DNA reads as TGCGCCAGCAGCTTGGGACACCGGGGGAATACGCAGTATTTT. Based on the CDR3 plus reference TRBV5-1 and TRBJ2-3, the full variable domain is KAGVTQTPRYLIKTRGQQVTLSCSPISGHRSVSWYQQTPGQGLQFLFEYFSETQRNKGNFPGRFSGRQFSNSRSEMNVSTLELGDSALYLCASSLGHRGNTQYFGPGTRLTVL.

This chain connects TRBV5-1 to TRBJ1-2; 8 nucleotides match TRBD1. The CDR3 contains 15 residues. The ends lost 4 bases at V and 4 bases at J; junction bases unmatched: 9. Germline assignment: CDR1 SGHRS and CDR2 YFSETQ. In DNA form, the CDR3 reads TGCGCCAGCAGCGATGGACAGGGACGAGGCTATGGCTACACCTTC. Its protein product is CASSDGQGRGYGYTF.

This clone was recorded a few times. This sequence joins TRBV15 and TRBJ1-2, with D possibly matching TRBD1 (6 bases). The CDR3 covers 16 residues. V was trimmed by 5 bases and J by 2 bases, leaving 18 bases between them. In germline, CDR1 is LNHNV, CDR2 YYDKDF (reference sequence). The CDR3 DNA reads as TGTGCCACCAGCTCTCACCCCCCTACAGGGAACTATGGCTACACCTTC. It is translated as CATSSHPPTGNYGYTF.

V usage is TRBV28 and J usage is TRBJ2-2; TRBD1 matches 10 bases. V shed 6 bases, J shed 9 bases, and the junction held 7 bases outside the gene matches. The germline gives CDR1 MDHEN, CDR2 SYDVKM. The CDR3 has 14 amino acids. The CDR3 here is CASSPGTGARELFF. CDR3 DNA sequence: TGTGCCAGCAGCCCTGGGACAGGGGCCAGGGAGCTGTTTTTT.

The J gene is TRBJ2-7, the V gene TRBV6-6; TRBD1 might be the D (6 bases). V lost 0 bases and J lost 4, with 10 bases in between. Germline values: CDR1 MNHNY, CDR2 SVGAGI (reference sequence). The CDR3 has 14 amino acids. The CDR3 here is CASSYSGTTYEQYF. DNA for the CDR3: TGTGCCAGCAGTTACTCCGGGACAACATACGAGCAGTACTTC.

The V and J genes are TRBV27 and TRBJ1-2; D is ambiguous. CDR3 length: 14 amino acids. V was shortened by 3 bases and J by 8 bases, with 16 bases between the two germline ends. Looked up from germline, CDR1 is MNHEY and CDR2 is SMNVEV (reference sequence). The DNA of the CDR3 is TGTGCCAGCAGTTTCCTTGACGCCCCGGGCGGCTACACCTTC. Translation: CASSFLDAPGGYTF.

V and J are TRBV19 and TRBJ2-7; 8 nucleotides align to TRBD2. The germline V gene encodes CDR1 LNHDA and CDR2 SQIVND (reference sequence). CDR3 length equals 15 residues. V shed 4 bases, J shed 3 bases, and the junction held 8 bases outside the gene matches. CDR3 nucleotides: TGTGCCAGTAGTACCGCGGGACTAGGCTACTACGAGCAGTACTTC. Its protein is CASSTAGLGYYEQYF.

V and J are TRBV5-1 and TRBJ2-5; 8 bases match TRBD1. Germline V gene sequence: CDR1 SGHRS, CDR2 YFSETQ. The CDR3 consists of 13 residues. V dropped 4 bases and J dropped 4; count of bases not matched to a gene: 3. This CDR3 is CASSITGGETQYF. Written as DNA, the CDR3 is TGCGCCAGCAGCATAACAGGGGGAGAGACCCAGTACTTC.

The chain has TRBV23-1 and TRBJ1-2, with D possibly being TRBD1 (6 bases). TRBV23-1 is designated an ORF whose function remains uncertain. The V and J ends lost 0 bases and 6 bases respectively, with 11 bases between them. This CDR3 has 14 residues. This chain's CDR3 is CASSQSFEGDGYTF. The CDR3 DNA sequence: TGCGCCAGCAGTCAATCGTTCGAGGGGGATGGCTACACCTTC.

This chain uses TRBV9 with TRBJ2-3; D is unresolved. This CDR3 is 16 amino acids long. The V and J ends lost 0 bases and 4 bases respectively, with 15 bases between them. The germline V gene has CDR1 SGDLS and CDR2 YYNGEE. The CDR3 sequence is CASSVAGRIRADTQYF. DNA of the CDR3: TGTGCCAGCAGCGTAGCTGGCCGGATACGAGCAGATACGCAGTATTTT.

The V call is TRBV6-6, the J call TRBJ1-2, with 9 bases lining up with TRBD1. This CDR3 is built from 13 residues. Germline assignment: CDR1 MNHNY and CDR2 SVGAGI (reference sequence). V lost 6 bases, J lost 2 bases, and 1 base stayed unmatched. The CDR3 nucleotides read TGTGCCAGCAGCGACAGGGGGAACTATGGCTACACCTTC. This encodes CASSDRGNYGYTF.

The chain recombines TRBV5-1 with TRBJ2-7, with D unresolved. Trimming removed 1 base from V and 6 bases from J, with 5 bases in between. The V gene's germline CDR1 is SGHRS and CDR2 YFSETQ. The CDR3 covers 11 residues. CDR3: CASSLKGEQYF. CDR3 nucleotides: TGCGCCAGCAGCTTGAAGGGCGAGCAGTACTTC.

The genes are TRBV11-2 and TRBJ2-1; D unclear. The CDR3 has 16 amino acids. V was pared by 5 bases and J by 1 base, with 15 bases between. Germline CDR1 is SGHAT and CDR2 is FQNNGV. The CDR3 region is CASSTGGHTSYNEQFF. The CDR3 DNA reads TGTGCCAGCAGCACCGGTGGCCATACTTCCTACAATGAGCAGTTCTTC.

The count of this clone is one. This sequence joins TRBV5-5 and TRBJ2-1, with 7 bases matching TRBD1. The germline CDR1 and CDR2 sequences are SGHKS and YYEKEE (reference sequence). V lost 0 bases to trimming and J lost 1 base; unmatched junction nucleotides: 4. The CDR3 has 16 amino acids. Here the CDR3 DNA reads TGTGCCAGCAGCTTGGGGGACAGCTCTTCCTACAATGAGCAGTTCTTC. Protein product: CASSLGDSSSYNEQFF.

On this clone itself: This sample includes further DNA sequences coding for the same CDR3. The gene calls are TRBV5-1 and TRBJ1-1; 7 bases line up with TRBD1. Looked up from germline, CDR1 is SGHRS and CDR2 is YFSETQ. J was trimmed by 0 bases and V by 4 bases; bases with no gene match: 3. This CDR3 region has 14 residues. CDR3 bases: TGCGCCAGCAGCCGGGACAGTATGAACACTGAAGCTTTCTTT. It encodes CASSRDSMNTEAFF.